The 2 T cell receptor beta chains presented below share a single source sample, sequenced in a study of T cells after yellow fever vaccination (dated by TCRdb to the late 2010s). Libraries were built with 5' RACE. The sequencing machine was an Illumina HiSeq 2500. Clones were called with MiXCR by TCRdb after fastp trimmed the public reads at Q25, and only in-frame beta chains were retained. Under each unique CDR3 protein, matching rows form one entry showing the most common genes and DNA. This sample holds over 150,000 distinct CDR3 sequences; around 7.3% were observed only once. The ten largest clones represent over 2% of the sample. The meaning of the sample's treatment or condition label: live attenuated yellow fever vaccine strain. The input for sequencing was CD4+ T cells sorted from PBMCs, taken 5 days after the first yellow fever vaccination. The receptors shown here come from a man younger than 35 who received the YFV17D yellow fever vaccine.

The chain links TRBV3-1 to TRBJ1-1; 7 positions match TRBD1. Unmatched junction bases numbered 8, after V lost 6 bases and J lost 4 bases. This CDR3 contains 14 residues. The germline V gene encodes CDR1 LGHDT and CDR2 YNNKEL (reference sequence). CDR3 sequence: CASRFWRDSTEAFF. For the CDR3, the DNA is TGTGCCAGCAGGTTTTGGCGGGACAGCACTGAAGCTTTCTTT.

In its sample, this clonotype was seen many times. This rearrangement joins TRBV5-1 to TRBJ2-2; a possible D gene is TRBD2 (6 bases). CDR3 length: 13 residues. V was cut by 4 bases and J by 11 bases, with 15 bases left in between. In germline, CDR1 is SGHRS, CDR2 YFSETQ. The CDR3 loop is CASSQDGGRELFF. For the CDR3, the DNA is TGCGCCAGCAGCCAGGACGGGGGAAGAGAGCTGTTTTTT.